These 27 T cell receptor beta chains originate from one sample sequenced in a study of T cells in Graves' hyperthyroidism and ophthalmopathy. Amplification of TCR beta CDR3 regions used RNA as the template. In the first-round RT-PCR of the TCR CDR3, the HTBI primer set was used. MiXCR, applied by TCRdb to the multiplex PCR reads, yields one record per CDR3 protein. The sample consists of some 510,000 distinct CDR3 sequences, less than 25% of them appearing once. The source material was blood. The origin of the receptors is a man in his late teens or twenties with Graves' hyperthyroidism.

There are many counts of this clonotype. The CDR3 DNA reads as TGCAGTGCTAGCCCCGACAGGTTCAGCTCCTACGAGCAGTACTTC. Translation: CSASPDRFSSYEQYF. The V gene is TRBV20-1, the J gene TRBJ2-7; maybe TRBD1 (6 bases). Germline V gene lookup returns CDR1 DFQATT and CDR2 SNEGSKA (reference sequence). V was pared by 3 bases and J by 0 bases, with 15 bases between. The length of the CDR3 is 15 residues.

This clonotype was seen a handful of times. The chain has TRBV19 and TRBJ2-5; D uncertain. The CDR3 is 14 amino acids. Per germline, CDR1 LNHDA and CDR2 SQIVND (reference sequence). V was cut by 10 bases and J by 2 bases, with 17 bases left in between. The CDR3 coding sequence is TGTGCCACCCGAACTGAAAGCAGACAAGAGACCCAGTACTTC. Translated, it gives CATRTESRQETQYF.

This clonotype was counted at least ten times. This chain uses TRBV6-1 with TRBJ1-5, with D tentatively TRBD1 (6 bases). Germline V CDR1 and CDR2: MNHNS, SASEGT. Trimming removed 6 bases at V and 7 bases at J, with 13 bases between. The CDR3 is 13 residues long. The CDR3 DNA follows: TGTGCCAGCAGATCGGGGGCTCGGCAGCCCCAGCATTTT. Translated: CASRSGARQPQHF.

This clonotype was seen at least ten times. This rearrangement joins TRBV30 to TRBJ1-1, with D uncertain. The CDR3 totals 12 residues. V dropped 0 bases and J dropped 6 bases, with 8 bases sitting between them. Germline loops: CDR1 GTSNPN, CDR2 SVGIG (reference sequence). CDR3 DNA sequence: TGTGCCTGGAGTGTGACTCGAGCTGAAGCTTTCTTT. Translating gives CAWSVTRAEAFF. The full variable domain, with the rest looked up from reference TRBV30 and TRBJ1-1, is SQTIHQWPATLVQPVGSPLSLECTVEGTSNPNLYWYRQAAGRGLQLLFYSVGIGQISSEVPQNLSASRPQDRQFILSSKKLLLSDSGFYLCAWSVTRAEAFFGQGTRLTVV.

This clonotype was detected ten times or more. The rearrangement links TRBV30 to TRBJ2-7, with TRBD2 identical over 7 bases. Trimming cost V 5 bases and J 1 base; bases outside gene matches: 8. There are 14 residues in the CDR3. Germline assignment: CDR1 GTSNPN and CDR2 SVGIG (reference sequence). The CDR3 is CAWAGAEHSYEQYF. CDR3 nucleotides: TGTGCCTGGGCGGGAGCAGAGCATTCCTACGAGCAGTACTTC.

The table lists this clonotype with a count of one. The junction and the germline gene differ at one end; a read error may be behind it. This chain connects TRBV6-5 to TRBJ1-1, with D uncertain. The CDR3 runs 16 residues. The V gene's germline CDR1 is MNHEY and CDR2 SVGAGI. CDR3 in amino acids: CASGYDVVRWGTEAFF. The CDR3 coding sequence is TGTGCCAGCGGTTACGACGTGGTTAGGTGGGGCACTGAAGCTTTCTTT.

Comments on this clonotype: As the CDR3 is not closed by the conserved phenylalanine or tryptophan, this likely results from a read error. V usage is TRBV11-2 and J usage is TRBJ2-7, with unresolved D. This CDR3 has 12 residues. Per germline, CDR1 SGHAT and CDR2 FQNNGV. V lost 2 bases, J lost 2 bases, and 4 bases lay in between. The CDR3 here is CASSLLPYEQYL. The CDR3 bases are TGTGCCAGCAGCTTACTGCCCTACGAGCAGTACTTA.

This clonotype has ten or more counts. The CDR3 spells CASSQKTGANYGYTF. The CDR3 coding sequence is TGCGCCAGCAGCCAGAAGACAGGGGCGAACTATGGCTACACCTTC. The chain uses TRBV4-1 and TRBJ1-2; 8 positions agree with TRBD1. J was trimmed by 2 bases and V by 3 bases; bases with no gene match: 5. The CDR3 runs 15 residues. CDR1 MGHRA and CDR2 YSYEKL come from the germline V gene.

This clonotype showed up many times. The chain joins TRBV12-3 or TRBV12-4 to TRBJ2-5; no definite D call. The CDR3 is 16 residues long. V shed 1 base and J shed 5 bases, with 17 bases lying between them. Here the CDR3 DNA reads TGTGCCAGCAGTTTAGACCGCCTCAGGCTTGGTGAGACCCAGTACTTC. The encoded protein is CASSLDRLRLGETQYF.

Details on this clonotype: It may be a read error: a sequence one base away is much more abundant. The rearrangement joins TRBV3-1 to TRBJ2-7; D is ambiguous. The CDR3 spans 13 residues. The germline V gene encodes CDR1 LGHDT and CDR2 YNNKEL (reference sequence). CDR3 nucleotide sequence: TGTCCCAGCAGCCAAGTTGCGGCGCGCGAGCAGTACTTC. Amino acids: CPSSQVAAREQYF.

This clonotype was counted a few times. The V call is TRBV7-8, the J call TRBJ1-2; D is unclear. V was pared by 2 bases and J by 0 bases, with 7 bases between. Germline CDR1 SGHVS, CDR2 FQNEAQ. This CDR3 is 14 amino acids long. The CDR3 region is CASSLSPSNYGYTF. CDR3 coding DNA: TGTGCCAGCAGCTTAAGTCCGTCTAACTATGGCTACACCTTC.

This clonotype is a singleton in its sample. The chain carries TRBV27 and TRBJ1-5; D unclear. Looked up from germline, CDR1 is MNHEY and CDR2 is SMNVEV (reference sequence). The length of the CDR3 is 15 residues. Trimming pared 3 bases from V and 0 bases from J, leaving 9 bases between. As DNA, the CDR3 is TGTGCCAGCAGTTTTTCGGCAGCTAGCAATCAGCCCCAGCATTTT. Its protein product is CASSFSAASNQPQHF.

V usage is TRBV15 and J usage is TRBJ1-2; 12 positions match TRBD1. The germline gives CDR1 LNHNV, CDR2 YYDKDF (reference sequence). The J segment lost 8 bases and the V segment lost 5 bases, leaving 9 bases of the junction unmatched. CDR3 length equals 15 residues. The CDR3 here is CATSGGTGGAGGYTF. In DNA form, the CDR3 reads TGTGCCACCAGCGGGGGGACAGGGGGCGCCGGCGGCTACACCTTC.

This clonotype was counted ten times or more. The rearrangement joins TRBV6-1 to TRBJ1-3; D gene unclear. The CDR3 is 16 residues long. Trimming shortened V by 5 bases and J by 7 bases, and 21 bases separated the two germline ends. The germline gives CDR1 MNHNS, CDR2 SASEGT. The chain's CDR3 is CASSPDPGLVGNTIYF. The DNA of the CDR3 is TGTGCCAGCAGTCCCGATCCAGGCCTTGTTGGCAACACCATATATTTT.

This chain connects TRBV30 to TRBJ1-1; D possibly corresponds to TRBD1 (5 bases). Per germline, CDR1 GTSNPN and CDR2 SVGIG (reference sequence). This CDR3 is built from 12 residues. With 0 bases removed from V and 5 bases from J, the gap between germline ends came to 7 bases. The CDR3 sequence is CAWSVAGTEAFF. Written as DNA, the CDR3 is TGTGCCTGGAGTGTAGCAGGGACTGAAGCTTTCTTT.

The CDR3 loop is CASTETGTGNQPQHF. The CDR3 bases are TGTGCCAGCACCGAGACCGGGACAGGCAATCAGCCCCAGCATTTT. V usage is TRBV6-2 or TRBV6-3 and J usage is TRBJ1-5; TRBD1 matches 7 bases. Looked up from germline, CDR1 is MNHEY and CDR2 is SVGEGT. This CDR3 is 15 amino acids long. The J segment lost 2 bases and the V segment lost 7 bases, leaving 8 bases of the junction unmatched.

V and J are TRBV9 and TRBJ2-5, with D hard to call. In germline, CDR1 is SGDLS, CDR2 YYNGEE. V was shortened by 4 bases and J by 2 bases, with 12 bases between the two germline ends. This CDR3 is 14 amino acids long. CDR3 coding DNA: TGTGCCAGCAGCCCAGTGGATAATCAAGAGACCCAGTACTTC. Translating it yields CASSPVDNQETQYF.

There are many counts of this clonotype. The J gene is TRBJ1-1, the V gene TRBV20-1; tentative D call: TRBD1 (5 bases). Trimming stripped 6 bases from V and 1 base from J, with 12 bases between. Germline-derived CDR1 and CDR2 are DFQATT and SNEGSKA (reference sequence). CDR3 length: 13 amino acids. The CDR3 sequence is CSARLGGNTEAFF. CDR3 nucleotides: TGCAGTGCCCGTCTTGGGGGGAACACTGAAGCTTTCTTT.

This clonotype was observed a handful of times. The genes are TRBV29-1 and TRBJ1-1, with 7 bases fitting TRBD1. The CDR3 covers 13 residues. The trim removed 5 bases at V and 1 base at J, leaving 4 bases unmatched. The germline CDR1 and CDR2 sequences are SQVTM and ANQGSEA. CDR3: CSVNRGSNTEAFF. The CDR3 DNA reads as TGCAGCGTTAACAGGGGATCGAACACTGAAGCTTTCTTT.

This clonotype was observed at least ten times. The J gene is TRBJ2-7, the V gene TRBV12-3 or TRBV12-4, with TRBD2 matching over 7 bases. This CDR3 is built from 13 residues. Trimming at V came to 1 base and at J to 8 bases, leaving 5 bases not matched to a gene. The CDR3 DNA follows: TGTGCCAGCAGTTTAGAGGGGACTACGCAGCAGTACTTC. It encodes CASSLEGTTQQYF.

The table lists this clonotype with many counts. This sequence joins TRBV4-1 and TRBJ2-5, with 7 nucleotides matching TRBD2. The CDR3 is made up of 14 amino acids. CDR1 is MGHRA, CDR2 YSYEKL, per germline. The trim removed 0 bases at V and 5 bases at J, leaving 3 bases unmatched. CDR3 sequence (DNA): TGCGCCAGCAGCCAAGAGCGGGGGAGGGAGACCCAGTACTTC. It translates to CASSQERGRETQYF.

This clonotype was detected a few times. This sequence joins TRBV20-1 and TRBJ2-7, with D uncertain. The V end lost 0 bases, the J end lost 3 bases, and 6 bases lay between the germline ends. The length of the CDR3 is 12 residues. Germline CDR1 DFQATT, CDR2 SNEGSKA (reference sequence). CDR3 DNA sequence: TGCAGTGCTAGAGAACAAGTCTACGAGCAGTACTTC. Protein: CSAREQVYEQYF.

The sample holds many counts of this clonotype. The chain joins TRBV19 to TRBJ2-5, with D perhaps matching TRBD1 or TRBD2 (5 bases each). V was clipped by 7 bases and J by 5 bases, with 8 bases between them. Germline CDR1 and CDR2: LNHDA and SQIVND (reference sequence). The CDR3 has 11 amino acids. The CDR3 here is CASIREETQYF. The CDR3 DNA reads as TGTGCCAGTATCAGGGAGGAGACCCAGTACTTC.

V is TRBV7-2 and J is TRBJ1-1; TRBD1 is a possible D gene (6 bases). Per germline, CDR1 SGHTA and CDR2 FQGNSA. The ends were cut back, 7 bases at V and 4 bases at J, with 13 bases in the middle. The CDR3 has 13 residues. CDR3 region: CASTQGGGTEAFF. The CDR3 DNA sequence: TGTGCCAGCACACAAGGGGGAGGCACTGAAGCTTTCTTT.

The J gene is TRBJ2-7, the V gene TRBV5-5; D may be TRBD1 or TRBD2 (6 bases each). The CDR3 has 14 residues. The V end was cut by 0 bases, the J end by 4 bases, with 11 bases between. The V gene's germline CDR1 is SGHKS and CDR2 YYEKEE (reference sequence). The CDR3 region is CASSLAGAFYEQYF. The CDR3 DNA follows: TGTGCCAGCAGCTTGGCGGGGGCTTTTTACGAGCAGTACTTC.

This clonotype appeared many times. The gene calls are TRBV20-1 and TRBJ2-7; D gene uncertain. The V end was cut by 2 bases, the J end by 2 bases, with 7 bases between. Germline assignment: CDR1 DFQATT and CDR2 SNEGSKA (reference sequence). This CDR3 comprises 12 residues. The CDR3 reads CSARPFAYEQYF. The CDR3 region has the DNA TGCAGTGCTAGACCCTTTGCCTACGAGCAGTACTTC.

This clonotype was detected many times. The chain links TRBV6-1 to TRBJ2-7, with D perhaps given as TRBD1 or TRBD2 (5 bases each). This CDR3 comprises 15 residues. V lost 2 bases to trimming and J lost 0 bases, with 11 bases between them. Germline V gene data show CDR1 as MNHNS and CDR2 as SASEGT. In nucleotides, the CDR3 is TGTGCCAGCAGTGAACGGGACGGCGACTCCTACGAGCAGTACTTC. Protein sequence: CASSERDGDSYEQYF.